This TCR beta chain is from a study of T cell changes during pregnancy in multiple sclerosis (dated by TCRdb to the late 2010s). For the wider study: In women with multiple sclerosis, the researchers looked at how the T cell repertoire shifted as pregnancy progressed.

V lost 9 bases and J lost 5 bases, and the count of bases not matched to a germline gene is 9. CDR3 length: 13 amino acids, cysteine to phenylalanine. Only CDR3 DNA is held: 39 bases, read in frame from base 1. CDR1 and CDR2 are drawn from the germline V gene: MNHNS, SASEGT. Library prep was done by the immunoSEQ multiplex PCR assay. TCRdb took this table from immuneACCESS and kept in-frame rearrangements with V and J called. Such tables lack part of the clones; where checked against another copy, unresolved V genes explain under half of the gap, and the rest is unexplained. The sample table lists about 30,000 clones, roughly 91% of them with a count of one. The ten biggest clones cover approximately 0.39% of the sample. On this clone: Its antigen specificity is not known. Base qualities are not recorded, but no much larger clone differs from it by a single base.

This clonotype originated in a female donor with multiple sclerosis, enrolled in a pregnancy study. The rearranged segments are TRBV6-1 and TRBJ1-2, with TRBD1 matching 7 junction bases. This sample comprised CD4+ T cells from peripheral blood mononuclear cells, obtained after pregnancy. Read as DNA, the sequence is TGTGCCAGTATGGACAGGACGATATATGGCTACACCTTC. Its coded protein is CASMDRTIYGYTF.